This entry lists 18 T cell receptor beta chains sequenced from one sample in a study of regulatory T cells in long-lasting Graves disease. In building TCR beta libraries, iRepertoire HTBI primers were used together with Arm-PCR of CDR3 regions. TCRdb independently ran MiXCR on the multiplex PCR reads; one entry per CDR3 protein. This sample has about 540,000 distinct CDR3 sequences; around an eighth occur once, and the top ten carry 8.5% to 10%. Time point meaning: newly diagnosed GD, antithyroid drugs for less than 3 months. Scientists built the TCR library using RNA that was extracted from PBMCs. The same sample was also studied in work on T cells in Graves' hyperthyroidism and ophthalmopathy.

This specimen consisted of peripheral blood mononuclear cells (PBMCs), obtained at new diagnosis, from a patient treated with antithyroid drugs. Receptors originate from a man between 25 and 39 years old with Graves disease.

This clonotype was counted a few times. The chain is built from TRBV5-1 and TRBJ2-1; possible D gene TRBD2, 6 bases. The CDR3 contains 15 residues. The germline gives CDR1 SGHRS, CDR2 YFSETQ. The V end was cut by 5 bases, the J end by 12 bases, with 24 bases between. The CDR3 nucleotides are TGCGCCAGCAGTTACAATGAGGGGACTGACACAGCGCAGTTCTTC. It yields the protein CASSYNEGTDTAQFF. Together with reference TRBV5-1 and TRBJ2-1, the CDR3 gives the full variable domain: KAGVTQTPRYLIKTRGQQVTLSCSPISGHRSVSWYQQTPGQGLQFLFEYFSETQRNKGNFPGRFSGRQFSNSRSEMNVSTLELGDSALYLCASSYNEGTDTAQFFGPGTRLTVL.

This clonotype appeared many times. The chain uses TRBV7-2 and TRBJ2-7, with TRBD2 matching 10 bases. V shed 3 bases, J shed 4 bases, and the junction held 3 bases outside the gene matches. The V gene's germline CDR1 is SGHTA and CDR2 FQGNSA. The CDR3 runs to 14 residues. Written as DNA, the CDR3 is TGTGCCAGCAGCTTTAAGCGGGAGGGTTACGAGCAGTACTTC. Translated, it gives CASSFKREGYEQYF.

This clonotype was observed a few times. Here the CDR3 reads CSPLGGITEAFF. DNA of the CDR3: TGCAGCCCGTTGGGGGGTATCACTGAAGCTTTCTTT. The V gene is TRBV29-1, the J gene TRBJ1-1; D may be TRBD1 (5 bases). V shed 8 bases and J shed 4 bases, with 14 bases lying between them. CDR1 is SQVTM and CDR2 is ANQGSEA in the germline V gene. The CDR3 runs 12 residues.

In this sample, this clonotype turned up a few times. Written as DNA, the CDR3 is TGTGCCTGGAGTGCGGGGGCGCGGTGGAATGAGCAGTTCTTC. This codes for CAWSAGARWNEQFF. This rearrangement joins TRBV30 to TRBJ2-1, with D possibly being TRBD1 or TRBD2 (6 bases each). Germline-derived CDR1 and CDR2 are GTSNPN and SVGIG (reference sequence). The V end was cut by 1 base, the J end by 7 bases, with 14 bases between. The CDR3 covers 14 residues.

The sample holds many counts of this clonotype. This chain uses TRBV5-6 with TRBJ2-5; possible D gene TRBD1, 6 bases. CDR1 is SGHDT and CDR2 is YYEEEE in the germline V gene. The CDR3 is 11 residues long. V was trimmed by 7 bases and J by 3 bases, leaving 7 bases between them. The CDR3 sequence is CASEGEETQYF. For the CDR3, the DNA is TGTGCCAGCGAGGGGGAAGAGACCCAGTACTTC.

There are many counts of this clonotype. The chain is built from TRBV20-1 and TRBJ2-3; D ambiguous. Germline V gene lookup returns CDR1 DFQATT and CDR2 SNEGSKA (reference sequence). The CDR3 extends over 12 amino acids. The ends were cut back, 1 base at V and 4 bases at J, with 6 bases in the middle. The CDR3 DNA is TGCAGTGCTAGAGCCGTTGCAGATACGCAGTATTTT. Translated, it gives CSARAVADTQYF.

The chain recombines TRBV30 with TRBJ2-7; tentative D call: TRBD1 (6 bases). V lost 5 bases to trimming and J lost 3 bases, with 11 bases between them. Germline V CDR1 and CDR2: GTSNPN, SVGIG (reference sequence). The length of the CDR3 is 12 residues. The CDR3 bases are TGTGCCTGGGGACAGACATACTACGAGCAGTACTTC. It translates to CAWGQTYYEQYF.

This clonotype showed up many times. This chain uses TRBV5-1 with TRBJ1-6; D ambiguous. V lost 1 base and J 0 bases, leaving 5 bases between the germline ends. This CDR3 contains 15 residues. CDR1 and CDR2 (germline): SGHRS, YFSETQ. CDR3 sequence: CASSLLPSYNSPLHF. The CDR3 DNA reads as TGCGCCAGCAGCTTGTTACCCTCCTATAATTCACCCCTCCACTTT.

This clonotype was detected ten times or more. V is TRBV5-1 and J is TRBJ2-6; 8 positions agree with TRBD1. The CDR3 extends over 19 amino acids. Germline V CDR1 and CDR2: SGHRS, YFSETQ. V lost 0 bases, J lost 2 bases, and 10 bases stayed unmatched. For the CDR3, the DNA is TGCGCCAGCAGCTTGGACCTCTTCAGGGGGCGAACTGGGGCCAACGTCCTGACTTTC. It codes for CASSLDLFRGRTGANVLTF. Variable domain in full (rest from reference TRBV5-1 and TRBJ2-6): KAGVTQTPRYLIKTRGQQVTLSCSPISGHRSVSWYQQTPGQGLQFLFEYFSETQRNKGNFPGRFSGRQFSNSRSEMNVSTLELGDSALYLCASSLDLFRGRTGANVLTFGAGSRLTVL.

In its sample, this clonotype was seen many times. This chain links TRBV29-1 with TRBJ1-1; D gene unclear. Germline assignment: CDR1 SQVTM and CDR2 ANQGSEA. Trimming removed 3 bases at V and 0 bases at J, with 8 bases between. The CDR3 contains 13 residues. The CDR3 coding sequence is TGCAGCGTTGATGGTTCTATGAACACTGAAGCTTTCTTT. It encodes CSVDGSMNTEAFF.

This clonotype has at least ten counts. The chain combines TRBV4-2 with TRBJ2-3; no clear D. Germline CDR1 reads LGHNA; CDR2 reads YNFKEQ. V lost 4 bases and J 4 bases, leaving 9 bases between the germline ends. There are 13 residues in the CDR3. The CDR3 protein is CASSPTYADTQYF. The DNA of the CDR3 is TGTGCCAGCAGCCCTACCTACGCAGATACGCAGTATTTT.

The chain employs TRBV19 and TRBJ1-5, with TRBD1 as a possible D gene (6 bases). V shed 7 bases and J shed 2 bases, with 15 bases lying between them. This CDR3 region has 15 residues. Per the germline V gene, CDR1 is LNHDA and CDR2 is SQIVND (reference sequence). This chain's CDR3 is CASTNREGGNQPQHF. CDR3 bases: TGTGCCAGTACCAACAGGGAAGGCGGCAATCAGCCCCAGCATTTT.

This clonotype was detected only a few times. This may stem from a read error, because a much larger clone lies one nucleotide away. This chain uses TRBV29-1 with TRBJ2-1; the D is unclear. Looked up from germline, CDR1 is SQVTM and CDR2 is ANQGSEA. The V gene lost 2 bases and the J gene lost 4 bases, with 0 bases spanning the gap. This CDR3 is 10 amino acids long. Here the CDR3 DNA reads TGCAGCGTTGAATACAATGAGCAGTTCTTC. It translates to CSVEYNEQFF.

This clonotype has ten or more counts. The chain combines TRBV11-2 with TRBJ2-1, with 11 bases aligning to TRBD2. Germline trimming cut 2 bases from V and 4 bases from J; bases unmatched to any gene: 1. Germline values: CDR1 SGHAT, CDR2 FQNNGV. The CDR3 is made up of 15 amino acids. As DNA, the CDR3 is TGTGCCAGCAGCTTACGGACTAGCGGGTACAATGAGCAGTTCTTC. Protein product: CASSLRTSGYNEQFF.

The chain is built from TRBV24-1 and TRBJ2-1; D ambiguous. V was cut by 2 bases and J by 8 bases, with 3 bases left in between. Germline V CDR1 and CDR2: KGHDR, SFDVKD. This CDR3 is built from 11 residues. As DNA, the CDR3 is TGTGCCACCAGTGATTACGATGAGCAGTTCTTC. Encoded protein: CATSDYDEQFF.

As to this clonotype: This could be a read error, since a much larger clone is one nucleotide away. The chain links TRBV7-9 to TRBJ2-2; perhaps TRBD2 as D (6 bases). Germline CDR1 SEHNR, CDR2 FQNEAQ (reference sequence). This CDR3 is 16 amino acids long. Trimming stripped 5 bases from V and 0 bases from J, with 13 bases between. The CDR3 region has the DNA TGTGCCAGCAGCACCATAGCGGAAGCGAACACCGGGGAGCTGTTTTTT. It translates to CASSTIAEANTGELFF.

In this sample, this clonotype turned up many times. The chain has TRBV12-3 or TRBV12-4 and TRBJ2-1; 7 bases line up with TRBD2. V trimming: 7 bases; J trimming: 0 bases; junction bases outside the gene matches: 9. There are 16 residues in the CDR3. CDR3 sequence (DNA): TGTGCCAGCACTCCCTTCGGGGGGAGCTCCTACAATGAGCAGTTCTTC. This sequence encodes CASTPFGGSSYNEQFF.

This clonotype was counted ten times or more. CDR3 loop: CSVEEGTEAFF. The CDR3 DNA reads as TGCAGCGTTGAAGAAGGGACTGAAGCTTTCTTT. The V call is TRBV29-1, the J call TRBJ1-1; D call uncertain. Germline CDR1 and CDR2: SQVTM and ANQGSEA. This CDR3 has 11 residues. Trimming took 0 bases from V and 5 from J, leaving 4 bases between them.